Listed below are T cell receptor beta chains from one sample, sequenced in a study of T cell responses to AZD1222 COVID-19 vaccine. Assay: immunoSEQ multiplex PCR; the TCRdb copy retains only in-frame clones and omits some. This table has roughly 110,000 clones, around 90% appearing once. Sample: peripheral blood, taken 28 days after the second AZD1222 dose. These receptors all come from an adult who received the AZD1222 COVID-19 vaccine. CDR3s include the opening cysteine and the closing phenylalanine or tryptophan. D genes are given only for firm matches. Rows may omit the clone size; those that give it use once, few, many or a size class.

cdr3_length: 14; d_call: -; j_call: TRBJ2-6; clone_size: -; v_call: TRBV6-1; cdr3_aa: CASSDKSGANVLTF; cdr3_nt: TGTGCCAGCAGTGACAAATCTGGGGCCAACGTCCTGACTTTC
cdr3_length: 12; d_call: -; j_call: TRBJ1-5; clone_size: -; v_call: TRBV7-2; cdr3_aa: CASSLFNQPQHF; cdr3_nt: TGTGCCAGCAGCTTATTCAATCAGCCCCAGCATTTT
cdr3_length: 12; d_call: -; j_call: TRBJ1-1; clone_size: -; v_call: TRBV19; cdr3_aa: CASTMGATEAFF; cdr3_nt: TGTGCCAGTACGATGGGGGCCACTGAAGCTTTCTTT
cdr3_length: 16; d_call: -; j_call: TRBJ2-1; clone_size: -; v_call: TRBV3-1/TRBV3-2; cdr3_aa: CASSQEQRSSYNEQFF; cdr3_nt: TGTGCCAGCAGCCAAGAACAGCGGAGCTCCTACAATGAGCAGTTCTTC
cdr3_length: 14; d_call: TRBD1; j_call: TRBJ2-3; clone_size: -; v_call: TRBV5-8; cdr3_aa: CASSLDRGIDTQYF; cdr3_nt: TGTGCCAGCAGCTTAGACAGGGGTATCGATACGCAGTATTTT
cdr3_length: 15; d_call: -; j_call: TRBJ1-5; clone_size: -; v_call: TRBV19; cdr3_aa: CASSPPRDGNQPQHF; cdr3_nt: TGTGCCAGTAGTCCCCCTCGCGACGGCAATCAGCCCCAGCATTTT
cdr3_length: 13; d_call: TRBD1; j_call: TRBJ2-1; clone_size: -; v_call: TRBV2; cdr3_aa: CASRSDRYNEQFF; cdr3_nt: TGTGCCAGCAGGTCGGACAGGTACAATGAGCAGTTCTTC
cdr3_length: 16; d_call: -; j_call: TRBJ1-6; clone_size: -; v_call: TRBV11-1; cdr3_aa: CASSHTVSSYNSPLHF; cdr3_nt: TGTGCCAGCAGCCACACAGTAAGCTCCTATAATTCACCCCTCCACTTT
cdr3_length: 13; d_call: TRBD2; j_call: TRBJ2-7; clone_size: -; v_call: TRBV11-1; cdr3_aa: CASSFTRGYEQYF; cdr3_nt: TGTGCCAGCAGCTTTACGCGGGGGTACGAGCAGTACTTC
cdr3_length: 14; d_call: -; j_call: TRBJ1-3; clone_size: -; v_call: TRBV3-1/TRBV3-2; cdr3_aa: CASSQVGTRNTIYF; cdr3_nt: TGTGCCAGCAGCCAAGTTGGTACCCGAAACACCATATATTTT
cdr3_length: 15; d_call: -; j_call: TRBJ2-5; clone_size: once; v_call: TRBV7-3; cdr3_aa: CASSLIGSGVETQYF; cdr3_nt: TGTGCCAGCAGCTTAATCGGGTCGGGAGTAGAGACCCAGTACTTC
cdr3_length: 13; d_call: -; j_call: TRBJ2-5; clone_size: -; v_call: TRBV6-5; cdr3_aa: CASRDSNWETQYF; cdr3_nt: TGTGCCAGCCGGGACTCAAATTGGGAGACCCAGTACTTC
cdr3_length: 14; d_call: -; j_call: TRBJ1-1; clone_size: -; v_call: TRBV29-1; cdr3_aa: CSVAESGASTEAFF; cdr3_nt: TGCAGCGTGGCCGAATCGGGGGCCAGCACTGAAGCTTTCTTT
cdr3_length: 13; d_call: -; j_call: TRBJ1-3; clone_size: -; v_call: TRBV7-2; cdr3_aa: CASSPVGGNTIYF; cdr3_nt: TGTGCCAGCAGCCCGGTTGGTGGAAACACCATATATTTT
cdr3_length: 14; d_call: TRBD1; j_call: TRBJ2-4; clone_size: -; v_call: TRBV6-1; cdr3_aa: CASSDRDRGGIQYF; cdr3_nt: TGTGCCAGCAGTGACCGAGACAGGGGTGGCATTCAGTACTTC
cdr3_length: 13; d_call: -; j_call: TRBJ1-6; clone_size: -; v_call: TRBV14; cdr3_aa: CASSQGSASPLHF; cdr3_nt: TGTGCCAGCAGCCAAGGTTCGGCTTCACCCCTCCACTTT
cdr3_length: 15; d_call: -; j_call: TRBJ2-7; clone_size: -; v_call: TRBV4-3; cdr3_aa: CASSQGYRGAHEQYF; cdr3_nt: TGCGCCAGCAGCCAAGGATATAGGGGAGCCCACGAGCAGTACTTC
cdr3_length: 16; d_call: -; j_call: TRBJ2-7; clone_size: -; v_call: TRBV7-8; cdr3_aa: CASSAVGRGMSYEQYF; cdr3_nt: TGTGCCAGCAGCGCCGTAGGTAGGGGGATGTCCTACGAGCAGTACTTC
cdr3_length: 15; d_call: TRBD1; j_call: TRBJ2-2; clone_size: -; v_call: TRBV11-3; cdr3_aa: CASSRQGANTGELFF; cdr3_nt: TGTGCCAGCAGCCGACAGGGGGCGAACACCGGGGAGCTGTTTTTT
cdr3_length: 18; d_call: TRBD2; j_call: TRBJ2-3; clone_size: -; v_call: TRBV9; cdr3_aa: CASSVALAGGRGTDTQYF; cdr3_nt: TGTGCCAGCAGCGTAGCACTAGCGGGGGGCCGGGGCACAGATACGCAGTATTTT
cdr3_length: 15; d_call: TRBD1; j_call: TRBJ2-7; clone_size: -; v_call: TRBV2; cdr3_aa: CASSDAQGTGYEQYF; cdr3_nt: TGTGCCAGCAGTGATGCGCAGGGGACAGGCTACGAGCAGTACTTC
cdr3_length: 15; d_call: -; j_call: TRBJ2-1; clone_size: -; v_call: TRBV5-5; cdr3_aa: CASSLLVGTFNEQFF; cdr3_nt: TGTGCCAGCAGCTTGTTGGTCGGGACCTTTAATGAGCAGTTCTTC
cdr3_length: 13; d_call: TRBD1; j_call: TRBJ2-7; clone_size: -; v_call: TRBV30; cdr3_aa: CAGRQGPSYEQYF; cdr3_nt: TGTGCCGGCCGACAGGGGCCGTCCTACGAGCAGTACTTC
cdr3_length: 15; d_call: TRBD1; j_call: TRBJ1-1; clone_size: -; v_call: TRBV2; cdr3_aa: CASSPRQGTNTEAFF; cdr3_nt: TGTGCCAGCAGCCCACGACAGGGGACGAACACTGAAGCTTTCTTT
cdr3_length: 15; d_call: TRBD1; j_call: TRBJ1-5; clone_size: -; v_call: TRBV18; cdr3_aa: CASSPPGQGDQPQHF; cdr3_nt: TGTGCCAGCTCACCACCAGGACAGGGAGATCAGCCCCAGCATTTT
cdr3_length: 15; d_call: -; j_call: TRBJ1-5; clone_size: -; v_call: TRBV6-2/TRBV6-3; cdr3_aa: CASSYGGGGNQPQHF; cdr3_nt: TGTGCCAGCAGTTACGGTGGGGGCGGAAATCAGCCCCAGCATTTT
cdr3_length: 13; d_call: TRBD1; j_call: TRBJ1-2; clone_size: -; v_call: TRBV25-1; cdr3_aa: CASSAGTGSGYTF; cdr3_nt: TGTGCCAGCAGTGCTGGGACAGGGAGTGGCTACACCTTC
cdr3_length: 18; d_call: -; j_call: TRBJ1-1; clone_size: -; v_call: TRBV23-1; cdr3_aa: CASSGRNKERGGNTEAFF; cdr3_nt: TGCGCCAGCAGTGGGCGCAATAAGGAGAGGGGGGGAAACACTGAAGCTTTCTTT
cdr3_length: 14; d_call: -; j_call: TRBJ1-5; clone_size: -; v_call: TRBV19; cdr3_aa: CASSPQLGNQPQHF; cdr3_nt: TGTGCCAGTAGTCCTCAATTGGGCAATCAGCCCCAGCATTTT
cdr3_length: 15; d_call: -; j_call: TRBJ2-1; clone_size: once; v_call: TRBV27; cdr3_aa: CASSLTTGPTNEQFF; cdr3_nt: TGTGCCAGCAGTTTAACCACCGGGCCCACCAATGAGCAGTTCTTC
cdr3_length: 12; d_call: -; j_call: TRBJ2-7; clone_size: -; v_call: TRBV28; cdr3_aa: CASETQGYEQYF; cdr3_nt: TGTGCCAGCGAGACACAGGGTTACGAGCAGTACTTC
cdr3_length: 14; d_call: -; j_call: TRBJ1-1; clone_size: -; v_call: TRBV30; cdr3_aa: CAWKTTGRNTEAFF; cdr3_nt: TGTGCCTGGAAGACGACAGGTCGGAACACTGAAGCTTTCTTT
cdr3_length: 15; d_call: TRBD2; j_call: TRBJ2-3; clone_size: once; v_call: TRBV5-4; cdr3_aa: CASSPVAGSTDTQYF; cdr3_nt: TGTGCCAGCAGCCCGGTAGCGGGGTCCACAGATACGCAGTATTTT
cdr3_length: 12; d_call: -; j_call: TRBJ2-7; clone_size: -; v_call: TRBV7-2; cdr3_aa: CASSPSPYEQYF; cdr3_nt: TGTGCCAGCAGCCCTTCCCCCTACGAGCAGTACTTC
cdr3_length: 11; d_call: -; j_call: TRBJ1-3; clone_size: -; v_call: TRBV6-4; cdr3_aa: CASRQQRPIYF; cdr3_nt: TGTGCCAGCAGGCAACAGAGACCCATATATTTT
cdr3_length: 14; d_call: -; j_call: TRBJ2-5; clone_size: -; v_call: TRBV3-1/TRBV3-2; cdr3_aa: CASSRRAHQETQYF; cdr3_nt: TGTGCCAGCAGCAGGAGGGCCCACCAAGAGACCCAGTACTTC
cdr3_length: 18; d_call: TRBD1; j_call: TRBJ2-2; clone_size: -; v_call: TRBV7-2; cdr3_aa: CASSPRDSLFANTGELFF; cdr3_nt: TGTGCCAGCAGCCCCCGGGACAGCCTTTTCGCGAACACCGGGGAGCTGTTTTTT
cdr3_length: 14; d_call: -; j_call: TRBJ1-2; clone_size: -; v_call: TRBV3-1/TRBV3-2; cdr3_aa: CASSQDSFNDGYTF; cdr3_nt: TGTGCCAGCAGCCAAGATTCCTTTAACGATGGCTACACCTTC
cdr3_length: 14; d_call: -; j_call: TRBJ1-1; clone_size: -; v_call: TRBV19; cdr3_aa: CASSIRSGGTEAFF; cdr3_nt: TGTGCCAGTAGTATTCGGTCTGGGGGCACTGAAGCTTTCTTT
cdr3_length: 15; d_call: -; j_call: TRBJ2-3; clone_size: -; v_call: TRBV6-2/TRBV6-3; cdr3_aa: CASSYFGGATDTQYF; cdr3_nt: TGTGCCAGCAGTTATTTTGGCGGGGCCACAGATACGCAGTATTTT
cdr3_length: 13; d_call: -; j_call: TRBJ2-7; clone_size: -; v_call: TRBV7-9; cdr3_aa: CASSQVSGYEQYF; cdr3_nt: TGTGCCAGCAGCCAGGTATCTGGCTACGAGCAGTACTTC
cdr3_length: 15; d_call: -; j_call: TRBJ1-5; clone_size: -; v_call: TRBV2; cdr3_aa: CASSEAGLVNQPQHF; cdr3_nt: TGTGCCAGCAGTGAAGCGGGGTTAGTAAATCAGCCCCAGCATTTT
cdr3_length: 14; d_call: TRBD1; j_call: TRBJ2-7; clone_size: -; v_call: TRBV19; cdr3_aa: CASSGGTGGYEQYF; cdr3_nt: TGTGCCAGTAGTGGTGGGACAGGGGGCTACGAGCAGTACTTC
cdr3_length: 14; d_call: TRBD1; j_call: TRBJ2-3; clone_size: -; v_call: TRBV13; cdr3_aa: CASSLRGLKDTQYF; cdr3_nt: TGTGCCAGCAGCTTGAGGGGGCTGAAAGATACGCAGTATTTT
cdr3_length: 13; d_call: -; j_call: TRBJ2-7; clone_size: -; v_call: TRBV7-9; cdr3_aa: CASSSQVFYEQYF; cdr3_nt: TGTGCCAGCAGCTCCCAGGTTTTTTACGAGCAGTACTTC
cdr3_length: 13; d_call: -; j_call: TRBJ1-5; clone_size: -; v_call: TRBV19; cdr3_aa: CASTLQGMQPQHF; cdr3_nt: TGTGCCAGTACCCTACAGGGAATGCAGCCCCAGCATTTT
cdr3_length: 13; d_call: TRBD1; j_call: TRBJ2-7; clone_size: -; v_call: TRBV5-5; cdr3_aa: CASSFHRGYEQYF; cdr3_nt: TGTGCCAGCAGCTTTCACAGGGGCTACGAGCAGTACTTC
cdr3_length: 15; d_call: TRBD1; j_call: TRBJ1-1; clone_size: once; v_call: TRBV7-8; cdr3_aa: CASSSYRGQNTEAFF; cdr3_nt: TGTGCCAGCAGCTCGTACAGGGGGCAAAACACTGAAGCTTTCTTT
cdr3_length: 16; d_call: TRBD1; j_call: TRBJ1-5; clone_size: -; v_call: TRBV5-6; cdr3_aa: CASSITGQGAYQPQHF; cdr3_nt: TGTGCCAGCAGCATCACCGGACAGGGGGCTTATCAGCCCCAGCATTTT
cdr3_length: 14; d_call: -; j_call: TRBJ1-1; clone_size: -; v_call: TRBV7-2; cdr3_aa: CASSFETLSTEAFF; cdr3_nt: TGTGCCAGCAGCTTTGAGACCTTGAGCACTGAAGCTTTCTTT
cdr3_length: 14; d_call: -; j_call: TRBJ1-3; clone_size: -; v_call: TRBV7-9; cdr3_aa: CASSPPTTGNTIYF; cdr3_nt: TGTGCCAGCAGCCCCCCGACTACTGGAAACACCATATATTTT
cdr3_length: 14; d_call: -; j_call: TRBJ1-6; clone_size: -; v_call: TRBV10-2; cdr3_aa: CASSESRPHSPLHF; cdr3_nt: TGCGCCAGCAGTGAGTCGAGGCCCCATTCACCCCTCCACTTT
cdr3_length: 14; d_call: -; j_call: TRBJ2-3; clone_size: -; v_call: TRBV5-4; cdr3_aa: CASSLGGSTDTQYF; cdr3_nt: TGTGCCAGCAGCTTGGGAGGTAGCACAGATACGCAGTATTTT
cdr3_length: 11; d_call: -; j_call: TRBJ1-2; clone_size: -; v_call: TRBV20-1; cdr3_aa: CSARVGYGYTF; cdr3_nt: TGCAGTGCCCGAGTGGGCTATGGCTACACCTTC
cdr3_length: 18; d_call: -; j_call: TRBJ2-2; clone_size: -; v_call: TRBV5-6; cdr3_aa: CASSLRERDLTSSGELFF; cdr3_nt: TGTGCCAGCAGCTTGCGGGAACGAGACCTCACGTCTTCCGGGGAGCTGTTTTTT
cdr3_length: 15; d_call: -; j_call: TRBJ1-5; clone_size: -; v_call: TRBV7-8; cdr3_aa: CASSLALSRNQPQHF; cdr3_nt: TGTGCCAGCAGCTTAGCCTTGTCACGCAATCAGCCCCAGCATTTT
cdr3_length: 13; d_call: -; j_call: TRBJ2-7; clone_size: -; v_call: TRBV3-1/TRBV3-2; cdr3_aa: CASRRGSSYEQYF; cdr3_nt: TGTGCCAGCAGGAGGGGAAGCTCCTACGAGCAGTACTTC